This T cell receptor (beta chain) was identified during a study of kidney transplant recipient with SARS-CoV-2 infection. MiXCR was run by TCRdb on the reads, yielding one entry per CDR3 protein. The repertoire includes fewer than 250,000 distinct CDR3 sequences, 25% to 30% of them detected once, and more than 6.5% sits in the top ten. This clonotype was seen repeatedly, ten times or more. The clonotype originates from a young adult male patient who had COVID-19 and was a kidney transplant recipient. T cells may partly derive from the graft donor. The material sequenced was a blood sample, taken at baseline and on roughly day 110 from a kidney transplant recipient.

The CDR3 DNA is TGTGCCAGCAGGACAGGGTTGATAGAGCAGTACTTC. This gives the protein CASRTGLIEQYF. The rearrangement uses TRBV6-6 and TRBJ2-7, with 7 bases fitting TRBD1. CDR1 and CDR2 (germline): MNHNY, SVGAGI (reference sequence). With 6 bases clipped from V and 7 bases from J, the junction kept 6 bases outside the gene matches. The length of the CDR3 is 12 residues.